The 27 T cell receptor beta chains given below trace back to one sample, sequenced in a study of blood T cell repertoires in COVID-19. Clones were sequenced by immunoSEQ multiplex PCR, and TCRdb holds only the in-frame ones, with some missing. The sample has just over 300,000 clones; 70% to 90% are singletons. The specimen sequenced was PBMCs or T cells enriched from blood (not recorded which). The receptors stem from a man aged 25-40 years who had recovered from COVID-19.

With regard to this clone: At the DNA level, this CDR3 is encoded by other sequences in the same sample as well. This chain uses TRBV12-3 or TRBV12-4 with TRBJ1-3; D remains unclear. The CDR3 spans 12 residues. Trimming removed 3 bases at V and 2 bases at J, with 2 bases between. The CDR3 here is CASSFTGNTIYF. Here the CDR3 DNA reads TGTGCCAGCAGTTTTACTGGAAACACCATATATTTT.

This clone has at least ten counts. The V call is TRBV12-3 or TRBV12-4, the J call TRBJ1-2; 10 positions agree with TRBD1. V lost 6 bases to trimming and J lost 6 bases; unmatched junction nucleotides: 4. The CDR3 has 13 residues. CDR3 in amino acids: CASRTGGRDGYTF. Here the CDR3 DNA reads TGTGCCAGCAGGACAGGGGGCAGGGATGGCTACACCTTC.

The genes are TRBV5-4 and TRBJ1-1; no clear D. The CDR3 runs 15 residues. Trimming took 0 bases from V and 1 from J, leaving 10 bases between them. From germline, CDR1 is SGHNT and CDR2 YYREEE (reference sequence). CDR3 DNA sequence: TGTGCCAGCAGCTTGGATGGCAATTCGAACACTGAAGCTTTCTTT. It translates to CASSLDGNSNTEAFF.

The chain uses TRBV4-3 and TRBJ2-3, with 10 bases identical to TRBD2. The CDR3 runs 16 residues. The germline CDR1 and CDR2 sequences are LGHNA and YSLEER. V trimming: 4 bases; J trimming: 2 bases; junction bases outside the gene matches: 6. This CDR3 is CASSLGSGGNTDTQYF. As DNA, the CDR3 is TGCGCCAGCAGCCTTGGTAGCGGGGGGAACACAGATACGCAGTATTTT.

This chain connects TRBV6-5 to TRBJ2-1, with 9 bases aligning to TRBD1. The CDR3 is 15 amino acids. CDR1 and CDR2 (germline): MNHEY, SVGAGI. V lost 4 bases and J lost 4; bases outside the gene matches: 5. The CDR3 sequence: CASSSWDRAYNEQFF. The CDR3 DNA sequence: TGTGCCAGCAGTTCCTGGGACAGGGCTTACAATGAGCAGTTCTTC.

The sample holds one count of this clone. Other DNA sequences in the same sample also yield this CDR3. The rearrangement joins TRBV5-5 to TRBJ1-2, with D perhaps TRBD1 (6 bases). This CDR3 spans 13 amino acids. Looked up from germline, CDR1 is SGHKS and CDR2 is YYEKEE (reference sequence). Deletions cut 4 bases from V and 2 bases from J, with 9 bases between. In DNA form, the CDR3 reads TGTGCCAGCAGCCCTGACAGGAACTATGGCTACACCTTC. Protein sequence: CASSPDRNYGYTF.

Note on this clone: This CDR3 is also generated by other DNA sequences in the sample. J is TRBJ2-1 and V is TRBV19; D not certain. Germline CDR1 reads LNHDA; CDR2 reads SQIVND (reference sequence). Trimming left V 1 base short and J 0 bases short, with 7 bases between. The CDR3 is made up of 15 amino acids. The CDR3 DNA follows: TGTGCCAGTAGTATAGGCGACTCCTCCTACAATGAGCAGTTCTTC. It translates to CASSIGDSSYNEQFF.

The V call is TRBV5-6, the J call TRBJ1-4; 8 bases align to TRBD1. V lost 5 bases, J lost 0 bases, and 9 bases stayed unmatched. The CDR3 extends over 17 amino acids. Germline CDR1 reads SGHDT; CDR2 reads YYEEEE. CDR3 sequence reads: CASRSTGESATNEKLFF. CDR3 DNA sequence: TGTGCCAGCAGGTCGACAGGGGAAAGTGCAACTAATGAAAAACTGTTTTTT.

The rearrangement links TRBV27 to TRBJ2-1, with D perhaps TRBD1 (6 bases). The germline V and J ends were trimmed by 7 bases and 4 bases, with 17 bases remaining between them. This CDR3 has 15 residues. CDR1 MNHEY and CDR2 SMNVEV come from the germline V gene (reference sequence). The CDR3 bases are TGTGCCAGCACGGACAGCATAGAGGGTTACAATGAGCAGTTCTTC. This translates into CASTDSIEGYNEQFF.

There are a few counts of this clone. This rearrangement joins TRBV6-5 to TRBJ1-5, with 7 bases aligning to TRBD1. The V and J ends lost 6 bases and 7 bases, in that order; junction bases with no gene match: 6. Germline-derived CDR1 and CDR2 are MNHEY and SVGAGI. This CDR3 comprises 13 residues. In DNA, the CDR3 is TGTGCCAGCAGACCGACAGGGCAGCAGCCCCAGCATTTT. Protein sequence: CASRPTGQQPQHF.

There are many counts of this clone. This CDR3 reads CASSEGGGSYNEQFF. In DNA, the CDR3 is TGTGCCAGCAGTGAAGGGGGGGGCTCCTACAATGAGCAGTTCTTC. The genes are TRBV6-1 and TRBJ2-1, with 7 bases identical to TRBD2. Looked up from germline, CDR1 is MNHNS and CDR2 is SASEGT. CDR3 size: 15 residues. V was clipped by 1 base and J by 0 bases; unmatched bases: 0.

The chain has TRBV3-1 (or the pseudogene TRBV3-2) and TRBJ2-3; weak D call: TRBD2 (6 bases). CDR3 length equals 22 residues. V gave up 0 bases and J gave up 4 bases, with 32 bases separating them. Germline lookup yields CDR1 LGHDT and CDR2 YNNKEL (reference sequence). CDR3 coding DNA: TGTGCCAGCAGCCAAGATGTGGTCTGGGGAAAGAGGGACGGGGGAATTGCAGATACGCAGTATTTT. Its protein is CASSQDVVWGKRDGGIADTQYF.

V and J are TRBV12-3 or TRBV12-4 and TRBJ1-5; a possible D gene is TRBD1 (5 bases). The CDR3 runs 13 residues. Trimming took 7 bases from V and 6 from J, leaving 13 bases between them. The CDR3 DNA sequence: TGTGCCAGCACCGCCGGGGGAGGTCAGCCCCAGCATTTT. Translated: CASTAGGGQPQHF.

This chain links TRBV3-1 (or the pseudogene TRBV3-2) with TRBJ1-2, with D tentatively TRBD1 (5 bases). CDR1 LGHDT and CDR2 YNNKEL come from the germline V gene (reference sequence). The CDR3 covers 13 residues. V was clipped by 3 bases and J by 4 bases, with 9 bases between them. CDR3 residues: CASSQGGTYGYTF. The CDR3, as DNA: TGTGCCAGCAGCCAGGGGGGAACCTATGGCTACACCTTC.

The CDR3, as DNA: TGTGCCAGCAGCGTGGCGCCACAGGGGTCAGGGTCCGATGAGCAGTTCTTC. It translates to CASSVAPQGSGSDEQFF. The chain recombines TRBV9 with TRBJ2-1; 7 nucleotides line up with TRBD1. Germline-derived CDR1 and CDR2 are SGDLS and YYNGEE. The V gene end was trimmed by 2 bases and the J gene end by 8 bases; junction bases not matched to a gene: 16. This CDR3 has 17 residues.

V and J are TRBV20-1 and TRBJ1-5; D possibly corresponds to TRBD1 (5 bases). The length of the CDR3 is 13 residues. V shed 3 bases and J shed 4 bases, with 10 bases lying between them. Germline V CDR1 and CDR2: DFQATT, SNEGSKA (reference sequence). The CDR3 bases are TGCAGTGCTAGTGACGGGGGGAATCAGCCCCAGCATTTT. Encoded protein: CSASDGGNQPQHF.

The chain carries TRBV9 and TRBJ2-3, with 10 bases aligning to TRBD2. V trimming: 3 bases; J trimming: 4 bases; junction bases outside the gene matches: 5. Germline CDR1 is SGDLS and CDR2 is YYNGEE. This CDR3 has 15 amino acids. CDR3 region: CASSGDGLAADTQYF. For the CDR3, the DNA is TGTGCCAGCAGCGGTGACGGACTAGCGGCAGATACGCAGTATTTT.

The chain couples TRBV4-1 to TRBJ2-7; TRBD2 is a possible D gene (5 bases). The V and J ends lost 2 bases and 9 bases respectively, with 20 bases between them. Germline loops: CDR1 MGHRA, CDR2 YSYEKL. The CDR3 is made up of 15 amino acids. The CDR3 loop is CASSQIRDPTFGQYF. For the CDR3, the DNA is TGCGCCAGCAGCCAAATCCGGGATCCTACGTTTGGGCAGTACTTC.

The rearrangement links TRBV19 to TRBJ1-1; D is perhaps TRBD1 (6 bases). The CDR3 totals 15 residues. Germline V CDR1 and CDR2: LNHDA, SQIVND (reference sequence). Trimming took 5 bases from V and 0 from J, leaving 13 bases between them. The CDR3 is CASSVRGVMNTEAFF. In DNA, the CDR3 is TGTGCCAGTAGTGTCAGGGGCGTTATGAACACTGAAGCTTTCTTT. Filled out from reference TRBV19 and TRBJ1-1, the complete variable domain reads DGGITQSPKYLFRKEGQNVTLSCEQNLNHDAMYWYRQDPGQGLRLIYYSQIVNDFQKGDIAEGYSVSREKKESFPLTVTSAQKNPTAFYLCASSVRGVMNTEAFFGQGTRLTVV.

This clone was recorded once. The CDR3 loop reads CASQRTQGLEAFF. DNA for the CDR3: TGTGCCAGCCAAAGAACCCAGGGTCTTGAAGCTTTCTTT. This rearrangement joins TRBV2 to TRBJ1-1; a weak D match, TRBD1 (5 bases). Germline values: CDR1 SNHLY, CDR2 FYNNEI. The CDR3 sequence is 13 residues long. Trimming left V 8 bases short and J 7 bases short, with 17 bases between. The entire variable domain, with the rest obtained from reference TRBV2 and TRBJ1-1, is as follows: EPEVTQTPSHQVTQMGQEVILRCVPISNHLYFYWYRQILGQKVEFLVSFYNNEISEKSEIFDDQFSVERPDGSNFTLKIRSTKLEDSAMYFCASQRTQGLEAFFGQGTRLTVV.

The V gene is TRBV30, the J gene TRBJ2-7, with 8 bases matching TRBD1. The CDR3 totals 16 residues. V lost 5 bases to trimming and J lost 6 bases; unmatched junction nucleotides: 18. CDR1 GTSNPN and CDR2 SVGIG come from the germline V gene (reference sequence). CDR3 sequence (DNA): TGTGCCTGGGGACCCCTGGGGACAGGCCCCGAGAGCGAGCAGTACTTC. It encodes CAWGPLGTGPESEQYF.

The genes are TRBV3-1 (or the pseudogene TRBV3-2) and TRBJ1-2; 9 bases agree with TRBD1. Germline V gene data show CDR1 as LGHDT and CDR2 as YNNKEL (reference sequence). This CDR3 contains 15 residues. With V trimmed by 5 bases and J by 5 bases, 9 bases remained unmatched. The CDR3 loop is CASSSSGQGIYGYTF. In nucleotides, the CDR3 is TGTGCCAGCAGCTCTTCGGGACAGGGCATATATGGCTACACCTTC.

In nucleotides, the CDR3 is TGTGCCTGGAGTGGAGGGGGACGGAATGGCTACACCTTC. Amino acids: CAWSGGGRNGYTF. The V and J genes are TRBV30 and TRBJ1-2; TRBD1 might be the D (6 bases). CDR3 length: 13 residues. CDR1 and CDR2 from the germline V gene are GTSNPN and SVGIG (reference sequence). V lost 1 base and J 6 bases, leaving 12 bases between the germline ends. The whole variable domain, filled in from reference TRBV30 and TRBJ1-2, reads SQTIHQWPATLVQPVGSPLSLECTVEGTSNPNLYWYRQAAGRGLQLLFYSVGIGQISSEVPQNLSASRPQDRQFILSSKKLLLSDSGFYLCAWSGGGRNGYTFGSGTRLTVV.

This chain links TRBV18 with TRBJ1-1; 7 bases are a match to TRBD1. Germline V CDR1 and CDR2: KGHSH, LQKENI. J was trimmed by 6 bases and V by 4 bases; bases with no gene match: 5. CDR3 length: 13 amino acids. CDR3 nucleotide sequence: TGTGCCAGCTCACTAACAGGGGACGCTGAAGCTTTCTTT. This codes for CASSLTGDAEAFF. Complete variable domain (other parts from reference TRBV18 and TRBJ1-1): NAGVMQNPRHLVRRRGQEARLRCSPMKGHSHVYWYRQLPEEGLKFMVYLQKENIIDESGMPKERFSAEFPKEGPSILRIQQVVRGDSAAYFCASSLTGDAEAFFGQGTRLTVV.

This chain connects TRBV5-5 to TRBJ2-3, with 8 bases identical to TRBD1. V was clipped by 3 bases and J by 7 bases; unmatched bases: 7. The CDR3 contains 14 residues. Per the germline V gene, CDR1 is SGHKS and CDR2 is YYEKEE (reference sequence). The CDR3 DNA reads TGTGCCAGCAGCTCCGGACAGGGCTTTTATACGCAGTATTTT. It encodes CASSSGQGFYTQYF. The variable domain in full, with the rest retrieved from reference TRBV5-5 and TRBJ2-3, is DAGVTQSPTHLIKTRGQQVTLRCSPISGHKSVSWYQQVLGQGPQFIFQYYEKEERGRGNFPDRFSARQFPNYSSELNVNALLLGDSALYLCASSSGQGFYTQYFGPGTRLTVL.

This clone is a singleton in its sample. The same CDR3 can be traced to other DNA sequences in this sample. The gene calls are TRBV2 and TRBJ1-5; D is undetermined. V lost 0 bases, J lost 5 bases, and 8 bases lay in between. This CDR3 has 14 amino acids. Germline V gene lookup returns CDR1 SNHLY and CDR2 FYNNEI. The CDR3 DNA reads as TGTGCCAGCAGTGAAGCGGGAGTCGATCAGCCCCAGCATTTT. It specifies CASSEAGVDQPQHF.

The V call is TRBV10-3, the J call TRBJ1-1, with 7 bases fitting TRBD1. V trimming: 5 bases; J trimming: 6 bases; junction bases outside the gene matches: 3. Germline loops: CDR1 ENHRY, CDR2 SYGVKD. The CDR3 sequence is 12 residues long. CDR3 sequence: CAISPQGAEAFF. The CDR3 DNA follows: TGTGCCATCAGTCCCCAGGGGGCTGAAGCTTTCTTT.